This is a list of T cell receptor beta chains from one sample in a study of blood T cell repertoires in COVID-19. Measured with immunoSEQ multiplex PCR; TCRdb has only the in-frame clones, and not every one. The sample records about 210,000 clones, 88% being singletons. Input material: peripheral blood. Receptor source: a man in his 70s with acute or convalescent COVID-19. Each CDR3 is given with its conserved first and last residue. Fields, in order: CDR3 protein, CDR3 DNA, J gene, V gene, clone size, D gene. A D gene is named only where the DNA matches it firmly. Rows give clone size only sometimes, using once, few, many, or a class for an expanded clone.

CDR3aa: CASSPFRPSGSNEQYF; CDR3nt: TGTGCCAGCTCACCATTTCGCCCTAGCGGGAGTAATGAGCAGTACTTC; j_gene: TRBJ2-7; v_gene: TRBV18; abundance: .; d_gene: TRBD2
CDR3aa: CASSEGAASNQPQHF; CDR3nt: TGTGCCAGCAGTGAAGGGGCAGCTAGCAATCAGCCCCAGCATTTT; j_gene: TRBJ1-5; v_gene: TRBV2; abundance: .; d_gene: .
CDR3aa: CASSPPSRGYPGELFF; CDR3nt: TGTGCCAGCAGTCCCCCCTCTCGGGGGTATCCGGGGGAGCTGTTTTTT; j_gene: TRBJ2-2; v_gene: TRBV28; abundance: .; d_gene: .
CDR3aa: CASSLRGFNSPLHF; CDR3nt: TGTGCCAGCAGTTTAAGAGGTTTTAATTCACCCCTCCACTTT; j_gene: TRBJ1-6; v_gene: TRBV27; abundance: .; d_gene: .
CDR3aa: CASSALQGALGYGYTF; CDR3nt: TGTGCCAGCAGTGCTCTACAGGGGGCATTAGGGTATGGCTACACCTTC; j_gene: TRBJ1-2; v_gene: TRBV28; abundance: .; d_gene: TRBD1
CDR3aa: CASSLVGGQGAIGYTF; CDR3nt: TGTGCCAGCAGCTTAGTGGGAGGACAGGGGGCGATTGGCTACACCTTC; j_gene: TRBJ1-2; v_gene: TRBV7-2; abundance: .; d_gene: TRBD1
CDR3aa: CASRGGRGDQPQHF; CDR3nt: TGTGCCAGTAGGGGGGGAAGGGGAGATCAGCCCCAGCATTTT; j_gene: TRBJ1-5; v_gene: TRBV19; abundance: .; d_gene: .
CDR3aa: CASSLSSEGELFF; CDR3nt: TGCGCCAGCAGCCTGAGTTCTGAAGGGGAGCTGTTTTTT; j_gene: TRBJ2-2; v_gene: TRBV5-1; abundance: .; d_gene: .
CDR3aa: CAWGTFGNTIYF; CDR3nt: TGTGCCTGGGGGACATTTGGAAACACCATATATTTT; j_gene: TRBJ1-3; v_gene: TRBV30; abundance: .; d_gene: .
CDR3aa: CASSEDGSYNEQFF; CDR3nt: TGTGCCAGCAGCGAGGACGGGAGCTACAATGAGCAGTTCTTC; j_gene: TRBJ2-1; v_gene: TRBV11-2; abundance: .; d_gene: .
CDR3aa: CASSPIQGSYNEQFF; CDR3nt: TGTGCCAGCTCACCAATTCAGGGTTCCTACAATGAGCAGTTCTTC; j_gene: TRBJ2-1; v_gene: TRBV18; abundance: .; d_gene: .
CDR3aa: CASSKENSGINEQYF; CDR3nt: TGTGCCAGCAGCAAAGAGAATAGCGGGATCAACGAGCAGTACTTC; j_gene: TRBJ2-7; v_gene: TRBV21-1; abundance: .; d_gene: .
CDR3aa: CASSSGGGYTF; CDR3nt: TGTGCCAGCAGCTCGGGGGGAGGCTACACCTTC; j_gene: TRBJ1-2; v_gene: TRBV5-5; abundance: .; d_gene: .
CDR3aa: CASSAGGGYGYTF; CDR3nt: TGTGCCAGCAGTGCCGGGGGGGGCTATGGCTACACCTTC; j_gene: TRBJ1-2; v_gene: TRBV28; abundance: .; d_gene: .
CDR3aa: CASSLGLRTGTEAFF; CDR3nt: TGTGCCAGCAGCTTGGGACTCCGGACGGGCACTGAAGCTTTCTTT; j_gene: TRBJ1-1; v_gene: TRBV7-2; abundance: .; d_gene: .
CDR3aa: CASSPGTSAPYEQYF; CDR3nt: TGTGCCAGCAGCCCAGGGACTAGCGCACCCTACGAGCAGTACTTC; j_gene: TRBJ2-7; v_gene: TRBV7-2; abundance: .; d_gene: TRBD2
CDR3aa: CASSIGLAGGVNEQFF; CDR3nt: TGTGCCAGCTCGATCGGACTAGCGGGAGGTGTCAATGAGCAGTTCTTC; j_gene: TRBJ2-1; v_gene: TRBV18; abundance: .; d_gene: TRBD2
CDR3aa: CSVEVLQGAGYGYTF; CDR3nt: TGCAGCGTTGAAGTCCTACAGGGGGCTGGCTATGGCTACACCTTC; j_gene: TRBJ1-2; v_gene: TRBV29-1; abundance: .; d_gene: TRBD1
CDR3aa: CASSSKIQGSQDPYNEQFF; CDR3nt: TGTGCCAGCAGCTCAAAAATACAGGGATCGCAGGATCCCTACAATGAGCAGTTCTTC; j_gene: TRBJ2-1; v_gene: TRBV7-6; abundance: .; d_gene: .
CDR3aa: CASSPRGETQYF; CDR3nt: TGTGCCAGCAGTCCTAGGGGGGAGACCCAGTACTTC; j_gene: TRBJ2-5; v_gene: TRBV7-9; abundance: .; d_gene: .
CDR3aa: CASTAGTSDYEQYF; CDR3nt: TGTGCCAGTACCGCCGGGACTAGCGATTACGAGCAGTACTTC; j_gene: TRBJ2-7; v_gene: TRBV19; abundance: .; d_gene: TRBD2
CDR3aa: CATSVPEDSPLHF; CDR3nt: TGTGCCACCAGTGTACCTGAGGATTCACCCCTCCACTTT; j_gene: TRBJ1-6; v_gene: TRBV24-1; abundance: .; d_gene: .
CDR3aa: CASSLKRLAGYNEQFF; CDR3nt: TGTGCCAGCAGCTTGAAACGTCTAGCGGGATACAATGAGCAGTTCTTC; j_gene: TRBJ2-1; v_gene: TRBV5-4; abundance: .; d_gene: TRBD2
CDR3aa: CASSPLYGYEQYF; CDR3nt: TGTGCCAGCTCCCCTCTCTACGGGTACGAGCAGTACTTC; j_gene: TRBJ2-7; v_gene: TRBV18; abundance: .; d_gene: .
CDR3aa: CASSVLGSGGVATF; CDR3nt: TGTGCCAGCAGCGTACTCGGGAGTGGGGGTGTGGCCACCTTC; j_gene: TRBJ1-2; v_gene: TRBV9; abundance: once; d_gene: .